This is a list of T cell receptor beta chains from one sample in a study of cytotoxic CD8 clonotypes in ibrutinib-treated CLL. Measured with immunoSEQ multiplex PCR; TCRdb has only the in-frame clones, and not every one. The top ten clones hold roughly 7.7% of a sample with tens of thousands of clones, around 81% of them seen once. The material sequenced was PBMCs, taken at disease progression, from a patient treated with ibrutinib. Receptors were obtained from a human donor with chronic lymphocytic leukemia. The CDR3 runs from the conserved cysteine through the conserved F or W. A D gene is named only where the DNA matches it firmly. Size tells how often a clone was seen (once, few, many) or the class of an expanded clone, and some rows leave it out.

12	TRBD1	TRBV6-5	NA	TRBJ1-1	CASSSRTGKAFF	TGTGCCAGCAGTTCTCGGACAGGGAAAGCTTTCTTT
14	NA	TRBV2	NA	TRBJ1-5	CASNLDSSNQPQHF	TGTGCCAGCAATCTCGACAGCAGCAATCAGCCCCAGCATTTT
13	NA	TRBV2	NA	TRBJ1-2	CASWATGYSGYTF	TGTGCCAGCTGGGCTACAGGGTACAGTGGCTACACCTTC
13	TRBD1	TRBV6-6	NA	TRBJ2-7	CASNRRTGGEQYF	TGTGCCAGCAACCGACGGACAGGTGGCGAGCAGTACTTC
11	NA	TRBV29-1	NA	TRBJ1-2	CSVQGVGGYTF	TGCAGCGTCCAGGGAGTTGGTGGCTACACCTTC
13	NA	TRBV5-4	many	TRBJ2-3	CASSLAALDTQYF	TGTGCCAGCAGCTTGGCAGCTCTCGATACGCAGTATTTT
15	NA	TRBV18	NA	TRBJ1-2	CASSQQRQGGYGYTF	TGTGCCAGCTCACAACAACGGCAGGGTGGATATGGCTACACCTTC
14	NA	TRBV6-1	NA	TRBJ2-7	CASSEIWGNYEQYF	TGTGCCAGCAGTGAAATTTGGGGGAACTACGAGCAGTACTTC
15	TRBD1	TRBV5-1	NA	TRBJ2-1	CASSWGDRGPNEQFF	TGCGCCAGCAGCTGGGGTGACAGGGGTCCCAATGAGCAGTTCTTC
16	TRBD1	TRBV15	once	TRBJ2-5	CATSRELGTGEETQYF	TGTGCCACCAGCAGAGAACTCGGGACAGGGGAGGAGACCCAGTACTTC
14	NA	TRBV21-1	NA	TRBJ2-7	CASSPGLVTDEQYF	TGTGCCAGCAGTCCGGGACTGGTAACCGACGAGCAGTACTTC
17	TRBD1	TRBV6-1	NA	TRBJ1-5	CASSVESARGPNQPQHF	TGTGCCAGCAGTGTCGAATCGGCCAGGGGGCCCAATCAGCCCCAGCATTTT
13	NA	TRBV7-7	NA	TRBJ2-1	CASSTGGPGEQFF	TGTGCCAGCAGCACTGGGGGTCCGGGGGAGCAGTTCTTC
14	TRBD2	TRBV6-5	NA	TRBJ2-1	CASSYGTTNGEQFF	TGTGCCAGCAGTTACGGGACTACGAACGGTGAGCAGTTCTTC
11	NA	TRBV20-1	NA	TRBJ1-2	CSAKRNYGYTF	TGCAGTGCTAAACGCAACTATGGCTACACCTTC
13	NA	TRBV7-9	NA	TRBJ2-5	CASSLLALETQYF	TGTGCCAGCAGCTTACTAGCCTTGGAGACCCAGTACTTC
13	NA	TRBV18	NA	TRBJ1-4	CASSPVTNEKLFF	TGTGCCAGCTCACCAGTAACTAATGAAAAACTGTTTTTT
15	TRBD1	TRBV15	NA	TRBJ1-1	CATSRDSETVTEAFF	TGTGCCACCAGTAGGGACAGTGAGACTGTCACTGAAGCTTTCTTT
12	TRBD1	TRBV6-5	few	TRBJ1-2	CASRGQTYGYTF	TGTGCCAGCCGGGGACAGACCTATGGCTACACCTTC
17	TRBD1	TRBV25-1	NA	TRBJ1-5	CASSTTTGADSNQPQHF	TGTGCCAGCAGTACGACAACAGGGGCGGATAGCAATCAGCCCCAGCATTTT
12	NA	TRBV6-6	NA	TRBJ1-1	CASSPLRTEAFF	TGTGCCAGCAGCCCCTTGAGGACTGAAGCTTTCTTT
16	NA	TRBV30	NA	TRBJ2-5	CAWSQNLGGTPETQYF	TGTGCCTGGAGTCAAAACCTAGGCGGAACCCCGGAGACCCAGTACTTC
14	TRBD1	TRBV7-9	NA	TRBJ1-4	CASSLIGGNEKLFF	TGTGCCAGCAGCTTAATAGGGGGCAATGAAAAACTGTTTTTT
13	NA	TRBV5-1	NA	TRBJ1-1	CASSLIARTEAFF	TGCGCCAGCAGCTTGATAGCGCGCACTGAAGCTTTCTTT
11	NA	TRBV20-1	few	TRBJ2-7	CSARMAYEQYF	TGCAGTGCTAGAATGGCCTACGAGCAGTACTTC
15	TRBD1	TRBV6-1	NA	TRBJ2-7	CASSDRLQGHFEQYF	TGTGCCAGCAGTGATAGACTACAGGGGCACTTCGAGCAGTACTTC
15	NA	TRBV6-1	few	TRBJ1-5	CASHLLGLSNQPQHF	TGTGCCAGCCACTTGCTAGGCCTTAGCAATCAGCCCCAGCATTTT
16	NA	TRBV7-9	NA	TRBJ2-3	CASSPPSGPLGDTQYF	TGTGCCAGCAGCCCGCCCTCAGGGCCCCTAGGAGATACGCAGTATTTT
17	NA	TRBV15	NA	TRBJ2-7	CATSRAWPTTRAHEQYF	TGTGCCACCAGCAGAGCTTGGCCAACCACTAGGGCCCACGAGCAGTACTTC
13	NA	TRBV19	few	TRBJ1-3	CASSTVSGNTIYF	TGTGCCAGTAGCACAGTCTCTGGAAACACCATATATTTT
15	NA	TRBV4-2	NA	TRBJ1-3	CASSQDHARGNTIYF	TGTGCCAGCAGCCAAGACCATGCCCGGGGAAACACCATATATTTT
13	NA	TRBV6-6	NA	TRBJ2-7	CASSHQSSYEQYF	TGTGCCAGCAGCCACCAAAGCTCCTACGAGCAGTACTTC
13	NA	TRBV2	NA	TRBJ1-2	CASSVATGYGYTF	TGTGCCAGCAGTGTCGCGACGGGTTATGGCTACACCTTC
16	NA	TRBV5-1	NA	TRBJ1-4	CASSLGYKSTNEKLFF	TGCGCCAGCAGCTTAGGTTACAAGTCAACTAATGAAAAACTGTTTTTT